This is a list of T cell receptor beta chains from one sample in a study of blood T cell repertoires in COVID-19. Produced via immunoSEQ multiplex PCR; TCRdb's table is partial and in-frame only. The sample consists of about 280,000 clones, roughly 89% of them appearing once. The source material was peripheral blood. Receptor source: a woman between 25 and 40 years old with active or convalescent COVID-19. CDR3s include the opening cysteine and the closing phenylalanine or tryptophan. The D gene is left open where the match is weak. Rows may omit the clone size; those that give it use once, few, many or a size class.

TRBV5-4	-	TRBJ1-1	-	15	CASITRKGRDTEAFF	TGTGCCAGCATCACCCGAAAGGGGAGGGACACTGAAGCTTTCTTT
TRBV24-1	-	TRBJ2-5	-	14	CATSDVDSQETQYF	TGTGCCACCAGTGATGTCGACAGCCAAGAGACCCAGTACTTC
TRBV19	TRBD1	TRBJ1-2	-	15	CASSITGGAGYGYTF	TGTGCCAGTAGCATTACAGGGGGCGCTGGCTATGGCTACACCTTC
TRBV27	TRBD1	TRBJ1-1	few	15	CASSPQGARNTEAFF	TGTGCCAGCAGTCCACAGGGGGCCAGGAACACTGAAGCTTTCTTT
TRBV19	-	TRBJ1-1	-	15	CASSMVGGLGTEAFF	TGTGCCAGTAGTATGGTCGGGGGGCTTGGCACTGAAGCTTTCTTT
TRBV30	-	TRBJ1-6	-	13	CAWGDILNSPLHF	TGTGCCTGGGGCGACATCCTTAATTCACCCCTCCACTTT
TRBV6-1	-	TRBJ1-2	once	15	CASSDPGDSNYGYTF	TGTGCCAGCAGTGATCCCGGTGACAGCAACTATGGCTACACCTTC
TRBV19	-	TRBJ1-6	-	15	CASSTTTEGNSPLHF	TGTGCCAGTAGTACCACGACGGAGGGGAATTCACCCCTCCACTTT
TRBV28	TRBD2	TRBJ2-7	-	16	CASRWTSGGALDEQYF	TGTGCCAGCAGGTGGACTAGCGGGGGGGCCTTAGACGAGCAGTACTTC
TRBV7-9	-	TRBJ1-4	-	15	CASSLAGRYQEKLFF	TGTGCCAGCAGCTTAGCGGGGAGGTACCAGGAAAAACTGTTTTTT
TRBV14	TRBD1	TRBJ2-3	once	15	CASSPTGGIQDTQYF	TGTGCCAGCAGCCCGACAGGGGGCATCCAAGATACGCAGTATTTT
TRBV30	-	TRBJ1-6	-	17	CAWSLDRASSYNSPLHF	TGTGCCTGGAGTTTGGACAGAGCTAGCTCCTATAATTCACCCCTCCACTTT
TRBV19	-	TRBJ2-2	-	14	CASSTGQKGGELFF	TGTGCCAGTAGTACGGGACAAAAAGGCGGGGAGCTGTTTTTT
TRBV6-2/TRBV6-3	-	TRBJ2-7	-	14	CASSAWGPENEQYF	TGTGCCAGCAGCGCTTGGGGGCCCGAGAACGAGCAGTACTTC
TRBV29-1	TRBD2	TRBJ2-1	-	15	CSVDGTSGGYNEQFF	TGCAGCGTTGATGGGACTAGCGGGGGGTACAATGAGCAGTTCTTC
TRBV5-5	TRBD2	TRBJ2-3	-	16	CASSLLSGGGDGTQYF	TGTGCCAGCAGCCTGCTTAGCGGGGGGGGCGACGGTACGCAGTATTTT
TRBV5-6	TRBD1	TRBJ1-2	few	15	CASSLETGASRGYTF	TGTGCCAGCAGCTTGGAGACAGGGGCTTCAAGAGGCTACACCTTC
TRBV25-1	-	TRBJ1-3	few	18	CASSDPVGGASSGNTIYF	TGTGCCAGCAGTGACCCGGTGGGAGGGGCGAGCTCTGGAAACACCATATATTTT
TRBV6-5	-	TRBJ2-1	once	15	CASSWLGGSYNEQFF	TGTGCCAGCAGTTGGCTGGGGGGTTCCTACAATGAGCAGTTCTTC
TRBV7-3	-	TRBJ2-1	-	15	CASSLPGSQNNEQFF	TGTGCCAGCAGCTTGCCGGGATCTCAGAACAATGAGCAGTTCTTC
TRBV6-2/TRBV6-3	-	TRBJ2-3	-	13	CASSYNPLGTQYF	TGTGCCAGCAGTTACAATCCTCTCGGTACGCAGTATTTT
TRBV19	TRBD1	TRBJ2-1	-	16	CASSILQGVGDNEQFF	TGTGCCAGTAGTATCTTACAGGGGGTCGGCGACAATGAGCAGTTCTTC
TRBV2	TRBD2	TRBJ2-7	-	17	CASRDPSGGRVGYEQYF	TGTGCCAGCAGGGACCCTAGCGGGGGGCGGGTAGGCTACGAGCAGTACTTC
TRBV5-1	-	TRBJ1-3	-	14	CASSLESGRGTIYF	TGCGCCAGCAGCTTGGAGTCAGGGCGCGGCACCATATATTTT
TRBV19	-	TRBJ1-3	-	16	CASSIKGGPTGNTIYF	TGTGCCAGTAGTATAAAAGGAGGACCTACTGGAAACACCATATATTTT
TRBV29-1	TRBD2	TRBJ2-5	-	15	CSVSPSGGRQETQYF	TGCAGCGTTAGTCCTAGCGGGGGGAGACAAGAGACCCAGTACTTC
TRBV18	-	TRBJ1-3	-	17	CASSPPFLSNSGNTIYF	TGTGCCAGCTCACCACCGTTTCTGAGTAACTCTGGAAACACCATATATTTT
TRBV25-1	-	TRBJ2-2	-	14	CASRSLGVAGELFF	TGTGCCAGCAGGAGTCTGGGAGTAGCCGGGGAGCTGTTTTTT
TRBV4-1	-	TRBJ2-3	-	15	CASSQGEISTDTQYF	TGCGCCAGCAGCCAAGGGGAGATTAGCACAGATACGCAGTATTTT
TRBV6-4	-	TRBJ2-6	-	19	CASSERPFRGADGANVLTF	TGTGCCAGCAGTGAACGCCCCTTTCGGGGGGCGGATGGGGCCAACGTCCTGACTTTC
TRBV30	-	TRBJ1-2	-	14	CAWSGGGWGVGYTF	TGTGCCTGGAGTGGGGGAGGTTGGGGCGTCGGCTACACCTTC
TRBV30	-	TRBJ2-3	-	14	CASTNRAGTDTQYF	TGTGCCTCCACGAACAGGGCGGGTACAGATACGCAGTATTTT
TRBV9	-	TRBJ2-1	-	13	CASSPRQGNEQFF	TGTGCCAGCAGCCCCCGTCAGGGTAATGAGCAGTTCTTC
TRBV12-3/TRBV12-4	TRBD1	TRBJ1-2	-	12	CASSQTGLGYTF	TGTGCCAGCAGTCAGACAGGGTTGGGCTACACCTTC
TRBV29-1	TRBD1	TRBJ1-2	-	15	CSVSPRDRGQRGYTF	TGCAGCGTGAGTCCCCGGGACAGGGGCCAAAGGGGCTACACCTTC
TRBV10-3	-	TRBJ1-1	-	14	CAIKQQGDNTEAFF	TGTGCCATCAAACAACAGGGCGATAACACTGAAGCTTTCTTT
TRBV6-5	-	TRBJ1-2	-	13	CASSPGFNYGYTF	TGTGCCAGCAGTCCCGGGTTCAACTATGGCTACACCTTC
TRBV18	TRBD1	TRBJ1-5	-	15	CASSPAGQPNQPQHF	TGTGCCAGCTCCCCCGCGGGACAGCCCAATCAGCCCCAGCATTTT
TRBV3-1/TRBV3-2	-	TRBJ2-2	-	13	CASSQDPSGELFF	TGTGCCAGCAGCCAAGATCCCTCCGGGGAGCTGTTTTTT
TRBV6-2/TRBV6-3	-	TRBJ2-7	-	12	CASSPTSYEQYF	TGTGCCAGCAGTCCAACTTCCTACGAGCAGTACTTC
TRBV7-8	-	TRBJ2-7	-	16	CASSQLRQGNPYEQYF	TGTGCCAGCAGCCAGTTACGCCAGGGTAACCCCTACGAGCAGTACTTC
TRBV7-2	-	TRBJ1-5	few	14	CASSHGGGNQPQHF	TGTGCCAGCAGCCATGGGGGGGGCAATCAGCCCCAGCATTTT
TRBV6-4	TRBD1	TRBJ1-2	-	12	CASSLRGLGYTF	TGTGCCAGCAGCCTAAGGGGGCTCGGCTACACCTTC
TRBV3-1/TRBV3-2	-	TRBJ2-1	-	16	CASSQVVGSSYNEQFF	TGTGCCAGCAGCCAAGTAGTCGGGAGCTCCTACAATGAGCAGTTCTTC
TRBV28	-	TRBJ1-3	-	13	CASESGAGNTIYF	TGTGCCAGCGAGAGCGGGGCTGGAAACACCATATATTTT
TRBV4-2	TRBD1	TRBJ1-6	-	17	CASSQVAGQANNSPLHF	TGTGCCAGCAGCCAAGTTGCCGGACAGGCTAATAATTCACCCCTCCACTTT
TRBV7-2	-	TRBJ2-7	-	12	CASSPTSYEQYF	TGTGCCAGCAGCCCGACTTCCTACGAGCAGTACTTC
TRBV1	-	TRBJ2-2	-	17	CTSSSFGTSSNTGELFF	TGCACCAGCAGCTCCTTCGGGACTAGCAGTAACACCGGGGAGCTGTTTTTT
TRBV6-6	-	TRBJ2-3	-	14	CASSYSRLGDTQYF	TGTGCCAGCAGTTACTCGCGTCTAGGAGATACGCAGTATTTT
TRBV6-2/TRBV6-3	-	TRBJ2-1	few	12	CASSQRLGEQFF	TGTGCCAGCAGTCAGCGGCTAGGAGAGCAGTTCTTC
TRBV7-9	-	TRBJ1-1	once	13	CASSQQENTEAFF	TGTGCCAGCAGCCAACAGGAGAACACTGAAGCTTTCTTT